This T cell receptor (beta chain) was found in a study of OX40 agonist ivuxolimab in advanced cancers. Whole-study context: The patients received ivuxolimab by intravenous route every 2 weeks at 0.01 to 10 mg/kg. Prior anti-PD-1, anti-PD-L1 or anti-CTLA-4 therapy did not bar entry, and roughly 40% had some.

V dropped 2 bases and J dropped 0 bases, with 7 bases sitting between them. Per germline, CDR1 SGHAT and CDR2 FQNNGV. This CDR3 comprises 15 residues. Findings of the study overall: At 0.1 to 3.0 mg/kg and by week 6, clonal expansion occurred in CD4+ and CD8+ blood T cells.

Blood samples were obtained at baseline, cycle 4 day 1, and cycle 7 day 1. Details on this clone: Its matching antigen is unknown.

Measured with immunoSEQ multiplex PCR; TCRdb has only the in-frame clones, and not every one. The sample gives over 75,000 clones, less than 95% of which show up once; around 8.7% is in the top ten. The V call is TRBV11-2, the J call TRBJ2-2; D gene ambiguous. The sequencing used CD4+ or CD8+ T cells sorted from blood, collected in a trial of the OX40 agonist ivuxolimab. This TCR derives from an adult with an advanced solid tumor such as melanoma, head and neck, liver or kidney cancer. CDR3 region: CASSLTLANTGELFF. CDR3 nucleotides: TGTGCCAGCAGCTTAACCCTAGCGAACACCGGGGAGCTGTTTTTT. The variable domain in full, with the rest retrieved from reference TRBV11-2 and TRBJ2-2, is EAGVAQSPRYKIIEKRQSVAFWCNPISGHATLYWYQQILGQGPKLLIQFQNNGVVDDSQLPKDRFSAERLKGVDSTLKIQPAKLEDSAVYLCASSLTLANTGELFFGEGSRLTVL.